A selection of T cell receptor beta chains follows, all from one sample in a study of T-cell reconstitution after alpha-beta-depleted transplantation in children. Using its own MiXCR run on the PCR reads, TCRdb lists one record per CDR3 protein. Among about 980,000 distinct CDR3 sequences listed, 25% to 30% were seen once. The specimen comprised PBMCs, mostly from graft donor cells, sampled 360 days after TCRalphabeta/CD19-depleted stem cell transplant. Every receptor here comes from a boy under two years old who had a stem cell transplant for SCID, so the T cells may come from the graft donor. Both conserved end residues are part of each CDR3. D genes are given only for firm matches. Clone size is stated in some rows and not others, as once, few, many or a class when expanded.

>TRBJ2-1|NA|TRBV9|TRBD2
CASSPRLAGHEQFF
TGTGCCAGCAGCCCCCGACTAGCGGGTCATGAGCAGTTCTTC
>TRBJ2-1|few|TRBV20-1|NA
CSARDRGRGNEQFF
TGCAGTGCTAGAGACCGGGGGCGAGGCAATGAGCAGTTCTTC
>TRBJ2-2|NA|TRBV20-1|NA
CSATSINTGELFF
TGCAGTGCTACGTCCATCAACACCGGGGAGCTGTTTTTT
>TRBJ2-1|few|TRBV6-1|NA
CASTPRLESYNEQFF
TGTGCCAGCACCCCCCGTTTGGAGTCCTACAATGAGCAGTTCTTC
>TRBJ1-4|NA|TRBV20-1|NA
CSARGGREKLFF
TGCAGTGCTAGGGGAGGGAGGGAAAAACTGTTTTTT
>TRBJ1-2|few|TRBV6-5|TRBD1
CASSYFSSGTGLHYGYTF
TGTGCCAGCAGTTACTTCTCGTCCGGGACAGGGCTACACTATGGCTACACCTTC
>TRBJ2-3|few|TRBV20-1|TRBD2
CSALDGGYSTDTQYF
TGCAGTGCTCTCGACGGGGGGTACAGCACAGATACGCAGTATTTT
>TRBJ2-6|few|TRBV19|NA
CAGSPGAGANVLTF
TGTGCCGGTTCCCCAGGGGCTGGGGCCAACGTCCTGACTTTC
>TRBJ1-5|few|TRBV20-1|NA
CSAIEAYSNQPQHF
TGCAGTGCCATTGAAGCCTATAGCAATCAGCCCCAGCATTTT
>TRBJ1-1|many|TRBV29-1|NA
CSGHRVMNTEAFF
TGCAGCGGGCACAGGGTAATGAACACTGAAGCTTTCTTT
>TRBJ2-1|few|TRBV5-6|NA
CASSFEAGWEQFF
TGTGCCAGCAGCTTCGAGGCGGGGTGGGAGCAGTTCTTC
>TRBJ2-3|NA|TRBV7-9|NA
CASSLGGNLADTQYF
TGTGCCAGCAGCTTAGGGGGGAACCTTGCCGATACGCAGTATTTT
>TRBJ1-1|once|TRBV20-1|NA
CSARDWRGGTEAFF
TGCAGTGCTAGAGATTGGCGCGGGGGGACTGAAGCTTTCTTT
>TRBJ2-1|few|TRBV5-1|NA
CASSPSSTEQFF
TGCGCCAGCAGTCCGTCGAGTACTGAGCAGTTCTTC
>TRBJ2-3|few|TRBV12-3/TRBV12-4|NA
CASTRANTDTQYF
TGTGCCAGCACCAGGGCTAACACAGATACGCAGTATTTT
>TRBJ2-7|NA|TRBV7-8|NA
CASRSLTGSNEQYF
TGTGCCAGCAGGAGTCTAACAGGGAGTAACGAGCAGTACTTC
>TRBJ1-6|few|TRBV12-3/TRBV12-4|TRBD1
CASRGTGASPLHF
TGTGCCAGCAGGGGGACAGGGGCTTCACCCCTCCACTTT
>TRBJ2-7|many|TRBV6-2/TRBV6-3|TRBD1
CASSPGTGVSYEQYF
TGTGCCAGCAGTCCCGGGACAGGGGTTTCCTACGAGCAGTACTTC
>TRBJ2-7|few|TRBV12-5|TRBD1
CASGWLLGQGSEQYF
TGTGCTAGTGGTTGGCTTCTGGGACAGGGTAGCGAGCAGTACTTC
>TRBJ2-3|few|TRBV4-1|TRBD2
CASSQRRLAGGPDTQYF
TGCGCCAGCAGCCAGCGCCGACTAGCGGGGGGGCCGGATACGCAGTATTTT
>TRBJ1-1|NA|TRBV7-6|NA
CASSLPSPTWTEAFF
TGTGCCAGCAGCTTACCCTCCCCGACATGGACCGAAGCTTTCTTT
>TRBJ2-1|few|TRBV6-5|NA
CASSPGLREQFF
TGTGCCAGCAGTCCGGGCCTCAGGGAGCAGTTCTTC